The clone carrying this T cell receptor beta chain was picked up a small number of times. These data come from a study of blood T cell repertoires in COVID-19. As for the study in general: Sites across the United States, Italy and Spain contributed samples from acute and convalescent COVID-19. Sources were T cells, B-cell-depleted T cells, or PBMCs; the material itself was cDNA or gDNA.

Study processing details: Amplification of reference gene primers was used by the study to estimate nucleated cell counts. Repertoires were generated with immunoSEQ multiplex PCR, while TCRdb's copy carries only in-frame clones and drops some. V, J and clone size derive from that table, while D and trimming were established from the DNA sequence. The sample includes 50,000 or so clones, approximately 91% seen only once; the top ten take over 25%. Germline V gene lookup returns CDR1 SGDLS and CDR2 YYNGEE. CDR3 length: 17 amino acids. With 4 bases clipped from V and 7 bases from J, the junction kept 12 bases outside the gene matches.

This clonotype originated in a human donor in a cohort sampled during active COVID-19. The chain joins TRBV9 to TRBJ1-4; TRBD1 matches 11 bases. The sequenced material came from peripheral blood. Written as DNA, the CDR3 is TGTGCCAGCAGCCCTTCCGGGACAGGGGGTTTTGGTGAAAAACTGTTTTTT. It specifies CASSPSGTGGFGEKLFF.